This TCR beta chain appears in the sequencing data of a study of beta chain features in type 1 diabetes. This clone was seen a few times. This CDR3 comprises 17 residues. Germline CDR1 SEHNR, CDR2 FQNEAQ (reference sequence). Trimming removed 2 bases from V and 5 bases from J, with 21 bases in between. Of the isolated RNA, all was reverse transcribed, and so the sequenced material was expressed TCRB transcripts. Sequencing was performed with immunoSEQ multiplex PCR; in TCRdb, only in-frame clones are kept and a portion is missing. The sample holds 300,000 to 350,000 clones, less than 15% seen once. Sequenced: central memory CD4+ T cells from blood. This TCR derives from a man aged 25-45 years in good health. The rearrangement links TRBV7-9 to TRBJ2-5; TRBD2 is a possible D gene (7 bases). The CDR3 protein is CASSLIVLTGGAETQYF. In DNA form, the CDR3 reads TGTGCCAGCAGCTTAATCGTCTTGACGGGGGGCGCTGAGACCCAGTACTTC.